Below are 3 T cell receptor beta chains sequenced from a single sample in a study of response to subunit inactivated influenza vaccine. TCRdb processed the RT-PCR reads anew with MiXCR; each CDR3 protein has one entry. Here the sample spans 530,000 or so distinct CDR3 sequences, 12% to 15% being singletons. The sample consisted of PBMCs from blood, taken 12 days after vaccination. The receptors come from a man in his fifties or sixties who received an inactivated influenza vaccine.

The rearrangement uses TRBV11-2 and TRBJ1-6; D call uncertain. Germline-derived CDR1 and CDR2 are SGHAT and FQNNGV. V lost 1 base, J lost 1 base, and 11 bases lay in between. The CDR3 covers 17 residues. The CDR3 reads CASSLVKFGSYNSPLHF. The CDR3, as DNA: TGTGCCAGCAGCTTAGTGAAGTTCGGGTCCTATAATTCACCCCTCCACTTT.

In this sample, this clonotype turned up many times. CDR3 nucleotides: TGCAGCGTAGGACACTTATCCTACAATGAGCAGTTCTTC. Protein product: CSVGHLSYNEQFF. V is TRBV29-1 and J is TRBJ2-1; the D gene is possibly TRBD1 (5 bases). With 6 bases removed from V and 1 base from J, the gap between germline ends came to 10 bases. This CDR3 contains 13 residues. The V gene's germline CDR1 is SQVTM and CDR2 ANQGSEA.

The chain couples TRBV6-2 or TRBV6-3 to TRBJ2-3; TRBD2 matches at 12 bases. This CDR3 is 17 amino acids long. Germline CDR1 and CDR2: MNHEY and SVGEGT. The J segment lost 2 bases and the V segment lost 5 bases, leaving 8 bases of the junction unmatched. The DNA for the CDR3 is TGTGCCAGCAGTCTTTGGACTAGCGGGACTTACACAGATACGCAGTATTTT. This sequence encodes CASSLWTSGTYTDTQYF.